The subject of this entry is one T cell receptor (beta chain). The entry originates in a study of T cell responses to AZD1222 COVID-19 vaccine. V lost 6 bases to trimming and J lost 7 bases, with 12 bases between them. This CDR3 has 13 amino acids. Germline-derived CDR1 and CDR2 are ENHRY and SYGVKD. Here immunoSEQ multiplex PCR was the method, and the copy in TCRdb shows in-frame clones only, minus some. The sample holds around 150,000 clones, about 89% seen once. The sequencing here drew on peripheral blood, taken 28 days after the second dose of the MenACWY control vaccine. The receptor was derived from an adult who received the MenACWY meningococcal vaccine as a control. The V gene is TRBV10-3, the J gene TRBJ1-4; weak D call: TRBD1 (5 bases). As DNA, the CDR3 is TGTGCCATCAGAGGGACGGTGGCTGAAAAACTGTTTTTT. This codes for CAIRGTVAEKLFF.